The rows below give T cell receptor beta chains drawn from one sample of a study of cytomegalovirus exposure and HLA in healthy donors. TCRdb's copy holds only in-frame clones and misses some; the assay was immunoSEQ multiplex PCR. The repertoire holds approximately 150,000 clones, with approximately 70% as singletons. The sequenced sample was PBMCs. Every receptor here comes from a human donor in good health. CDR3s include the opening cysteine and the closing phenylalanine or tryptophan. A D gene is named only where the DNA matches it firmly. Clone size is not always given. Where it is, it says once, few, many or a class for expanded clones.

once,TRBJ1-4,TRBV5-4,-,TGTGCCAGCAGCCCGACAAAGGCGGAAAAACTGTTTTTT,CASSPTKAEKLFF
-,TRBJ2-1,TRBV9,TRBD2,TGTGCCAGCAGCGTGACTAGCGGGGGGTTGGTAGAGCAGTTCTTC,CASSVTSGGLVEQFF
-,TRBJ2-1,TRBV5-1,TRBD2,TGCGCCAGCAGTCAGCGGGGGAGTGAGCAGTTCTTC,CASSQRGSEQFF
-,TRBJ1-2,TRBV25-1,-,TGTGCCAGCAGTCTACTTAACTATGGCTACACCTTC,CASSLLNYGYTF
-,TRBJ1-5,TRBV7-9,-,TGTGCCAGCAGCCCGGAACAGGGTCAGCCCCAGCATTTT,CASSPEQGQPQHF
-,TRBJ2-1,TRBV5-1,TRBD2,TGCGCCAGCAGCTCGGGGACTAGCGGGGCGTACAATGAGCAGTTCTTC,CASSSGTSGAYNEQFF
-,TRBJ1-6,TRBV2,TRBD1,TGTGCCAGCAGTGGGGGAAGGGGGCTGTTTAGTCTAGATTCACCCCTCCACTTT,CASSGGRGLFSLDSPLHF
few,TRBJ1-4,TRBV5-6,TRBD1,TGTGCCAGCAGCTTGCCCCCGGGACAGGCTCTGGGTAATGAAAAACTGTTTTTT,CASSLPPGQALGNEKLFF
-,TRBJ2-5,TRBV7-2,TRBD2,TGTGCCAGCAGCGCCCCGACTAGCGGGGACGAAGGCCAGTACTTC,CASSAPTSGDEGQYF
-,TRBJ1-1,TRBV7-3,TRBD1,TGTGCCAGCAGCCCGGGACAGGGGAACACTGAAGCTTTCTTT,CASSPGQGNTEAFF
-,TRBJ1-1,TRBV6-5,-,TGTGCCAGCAGCGACCGGGGGGGACTGGGCACTGAAGCTTTCTTT,CASSDRGGLGTEAFF
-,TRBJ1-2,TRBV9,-,TGTGCCAGCAGCGTGGCCTCAGGAGGCCATGGCTACACCTTC,CASSVASGGHGYTF
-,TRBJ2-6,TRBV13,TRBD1,TGTGCCAGCAGTTCCGGGACAGGGGTATCTGGGGCCAACGTCCTGACTTTC,CASSSGTGVSGANVLTF
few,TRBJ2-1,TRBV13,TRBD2,TGTGCCAGCAGCCCCGGACTAGCGGGGGGGCCTCAAAGGAGAAATGAGCAGTTCTTC,CASSPGLAGGPQRRNEQFF
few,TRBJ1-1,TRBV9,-,TGTGCCAGCGTGAACAGGGTGGGTGACACTGAAGCTTTCTTT,CASVNRVGDTEAFF
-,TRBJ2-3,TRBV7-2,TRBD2,TGTGCCAGCAGCTTGAGTAGCGGGGGATCTGATACGCAGTATTTT,CASSLSSGGSDTQYF
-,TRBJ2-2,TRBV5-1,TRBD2,TGCGCCAGCAGCTTGGGACTAGCGGGGGGAAACACCGGGGAGCTGTTTTTT,CASSLGLAGGNTGELFF
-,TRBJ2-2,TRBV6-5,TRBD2,TGTGCCAGCAGAAAGGCCCGGGAGGGCGGGGAGCTGTTTTTT,CASRKAREGGELFF
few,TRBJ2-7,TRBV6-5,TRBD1,TGTGCCAGCAGTATGGACAGGGAGAACTACGAGCAGTACTTC,CASSMDRENYEQYF
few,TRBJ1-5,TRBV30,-,TGTGCCTGGAGTTCTCTCAATCAGCCCCAGCATTTT,CAWSSLNQPQHF
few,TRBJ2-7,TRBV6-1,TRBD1,TGTGCCAGCAGTTCTTCAGGGGGCCTATCCTACGAGCAGTACTTC,CASSSSGGLSYEQYF
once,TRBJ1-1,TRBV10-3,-,TGTGCCATCGCGGCGACAGCGAACACTGAAGCTTTCTTT,CAIAATANTEAFF
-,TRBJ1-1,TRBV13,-,TGTGCCAGCAGCGCATCAGGGGCCACTGAAGCTTTCTTT,CASSASGATEAFF
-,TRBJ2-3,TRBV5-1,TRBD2,TGCGCCAGCAGCCCGGACGAAACGACTAGCGGAACAGATACGCAGTATTTT,CASSPDETTSGTDTQYF
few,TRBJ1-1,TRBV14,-,TGTGCCAGCAGCCAAGTGAGGCGGCAGCGCACTGAAGCTTTCTTT,CASSQVRRQRTEAFF
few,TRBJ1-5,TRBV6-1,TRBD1,TGTGCCAGCAGTGAAGTACAGGGGCAGCCCCAGCATTTT,CASSEVQGQPQHF
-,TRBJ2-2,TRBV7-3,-,TGTGCCAGCAGCTTGTCGAGGGCAGTCGCGAACACCGGGGAGCTGTTTTTT,CASSLSRAVANTGELFF
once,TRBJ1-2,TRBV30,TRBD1,TGTGCCTGGAGTGAGGGGGCTTGGGACTATGGCTACACCTTC,CAWSEGAWDYGYTF
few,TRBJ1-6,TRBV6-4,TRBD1,TGTGCCAGCAGTGACCGGGACAGGGGATCACCCCTCCACTTT,CASSDRDRGSPLHF
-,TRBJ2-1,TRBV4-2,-,TGTGCCAGCAGCCAAGAACCTATCTACAATGAGCAGTTCTTC,CASSQEPIYNEQFF
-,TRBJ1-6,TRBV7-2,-,TGTGCCAGCAGCTTAGCGCACAGCTCCTATAATTCACCCCTCCACTTT,CASSLAHSSYNSPLHF
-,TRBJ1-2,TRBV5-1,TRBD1,TGCGCCAGCAGACTACCGGGACAGGGTCCCTACACCTTC,CASRLPGQGPYTF
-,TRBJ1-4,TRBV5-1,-,TGCGCCAGCAGCTCGACCAGCGCAACTAATGAAAAACTGTTTTTT,CASSSTSATNEKLFF
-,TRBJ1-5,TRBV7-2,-,TGTGCCAGCAGCTTAGGACTTCAGCCCCAGCATTTT,CASSLGLQPQHF
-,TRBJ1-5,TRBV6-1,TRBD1,TGTGCCACCAAACAGGGGCAAAGCAATCAGCCCCAGCATTTT,CATKQGQSNQPQHF
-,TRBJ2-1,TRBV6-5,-,TGTGCCAGCACTAGGGGATTTAGTGGCCCCAATGAGCAGTTCTTC,CASTRGFSGPNEQFF
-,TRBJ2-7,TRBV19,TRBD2,TGTGCCAGTAGCCACGGGGGGAGCTCCTACGAGCAGTACTTC,CASSHGGSSYEQYF
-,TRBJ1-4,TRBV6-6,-,TGTGCCAGCAGTTACCACAGGGAAACTAATGAAAAACTGTTTTTT,CASSYHRETNEKLFF
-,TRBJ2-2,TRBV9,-,TGTGCCAGCAGCGTAGGAGAATACACCGGGGAGCTGTTTTTT,CASSVGEYTGELFF
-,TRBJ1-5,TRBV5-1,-,TGCGCCAGCAGCTTGCTCGGGGAGCATCCCAATCAGCCCCAGCATTTT,CASSLLGEHPNQPQHF
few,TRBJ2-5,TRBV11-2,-,TGTGCCAGCAGCTTTCGGGAGACCCAGTACTTC,CASSFRETQYF
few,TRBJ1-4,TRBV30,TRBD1,TGTGCCTGGAGTGTTGGGACAGGGGGTGAAAAACTGTTTTTT,CAWSVGTGGEKLFF
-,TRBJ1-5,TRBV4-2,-,TGTGCCAGCAGCCAAGTCACGGGGGGCAATCAGCCCCAGCATTTT,CASSQVTGGNQPQHF
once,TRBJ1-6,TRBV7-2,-,TGTGCCAGCAGTTCAAATAATTCACCCCTCCACTTT,CASSSNNSPLHF
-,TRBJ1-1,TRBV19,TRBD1,TGTGCCAGTAGTGTGGGACAGGGGAACACTGAAGCTTTCTTT,CASSVGQGNTEAFF
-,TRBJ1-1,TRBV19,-,TGTGCCAGTAGATGGGGGGTCGGCACTGAAGCTTTCTTT,CASRWGVGTEAFF
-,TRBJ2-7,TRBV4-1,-,TGCGCCAGCAGCCAAGATCTTTCAGTTGAAACCTACGAGCAGTACTTC,CASSQDLSVETYEQYF
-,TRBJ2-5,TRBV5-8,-,TGTGCCAGCAGCTTGGAGGGCAGGGGGGCAGAGACCCAGTACTTC,CASSLEGRGAETQYF
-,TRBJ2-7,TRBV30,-,TGTGCCTGGGCCCCGGGACAATCTATCTACGAGCAGTACTTC,CAWAPGQSIYEQYF
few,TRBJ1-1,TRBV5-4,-,TGTGCCAGCAGCTTGGGTCTCGGCGAGGCGAACACTGAAGCTTTCTTT,CASSLGLGEANTEAFF
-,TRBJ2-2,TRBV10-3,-,TGTGCCATCAGTGAGTCTTGGGGCAGCACAAACACCGGGGAGCTGTTTTTT,CAISESWGSTNTGELFF
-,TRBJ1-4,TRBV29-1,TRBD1,TGCAGCGTCTTAGGCCCCGGGACAGCTGTTGAAAAACTGTTTTTT,CSVLGPGTAVEKLFF
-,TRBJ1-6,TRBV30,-,TGTGCCTGGATGTGGAGGGGAGCGGGTAATTCACCCCTCCACTTT,CAWMWRGAGNSPLHF
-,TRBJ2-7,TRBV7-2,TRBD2,TGTGCCAGCAGCTTAGCCGGGACTAGCGGGGGTTGGGAGCAGTACTTC,CASSLAGTSGGWEQYF
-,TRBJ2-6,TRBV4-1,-,TGCGCCAGCAGCCCCCCTGGGGCCAACGTCCGGACTTTC,CASSPPGANVRTF
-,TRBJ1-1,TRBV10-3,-,TGTGCCATCAGTGGTCGTACAGGGAACACTGAAGCTTTCTTT,CAISGRTGNTEAFF
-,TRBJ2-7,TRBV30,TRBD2,TGTGCCTGGAGTGGGACTAGCGGTGTCTACGAGCAGTACTTC,CAWSGTSGVYEQYF
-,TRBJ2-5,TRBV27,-,TGTGCCAGCAGTGCGACAGGAGGTCCGGAGACCCAGTACTTC,CASSATGGPETQYF
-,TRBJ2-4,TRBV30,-,TGTGCCTGGAGTAGTGGGACTGTACTAGCCAAAAACATTCAGTACTTC,CAWSSGTVLAKNIQYF